A single sample is the source of the 12 T cell receptor beta chains below, sequenced in a study of memory CD4+ T cells and cytomegalovirus serostatus. Libraries were prepared by immunoSEQ multiplex PCR; TCRdb keeps only in-frame clonotypes and omits some of them. The table lists roughly 50,000 clones, about 80% of them singletons. Single viable CD3+CD4+CD8-CD45RO+ cells were sorted as the memory CD4+ T cells. The sample taken for sequencing was memory CD4+ T cells from blood. The receptors shown here come from an adult in good health and CMV-seronegative.

The V and J genes are TRBV5-4 and TRBJ2-7, with TRBD1 matching 8 bases. Germline V gene data show CDR1 as SGHNT and CDR2 as YYREEE (reference sequence). Unmatched junction bases numbered 12, after V lost 4 bases and J lost 6 bases. CDR3 size: 15 residues. The CDR3 region is CASSPQLDRVTEQYF. For the CDR3, the DNA is TGTGCCAGCAGCCCCCAACTGGACAGGGTTACCGAGCAGTACTTC.

CDR3 DNA sequence: TGTGCCAGCAGCCCCGGGGTGGGAGGGACTGAAGCTTTCTTT. As protein: CASSPGVGGTEAFF. The chain carries TRBV6-5 and TRBJ1-1, with D uncertain. Germline loops: CDR1 MNHEY, CDR2 SVGAGI. V lost 6 bases to trimming and J lost 5 bases, with 16 bases between them. This CDR3 has 14 amino acids.

The chain has TRBV27 and TRBJ1-5; no definite D call. CDR1 is MNHEY and CDR2 is SMNVEV in the germline V gene (reference sequence). The V end was cut by 3 bases, the J end by 0 bases, with 9 bases between. This CDR3 is 15 amino acids long. Written as DNA, the CDR3 is TGTGCCAGCAGTTTCACAGCTTTTAGCAATCAGCCCCAGCATTTT. It codes for CASSFTAFSNQPQHF.

The CDR3 sequence: CASSPGQGVYEQYF. The CDR3 coding sequence is TGTGCCAGCAGCCCGGGACAGGGGGTATACGAGCAGTACTTC. This chain uses TRBV5-4 with TRBJ2-7, with 11 bases fitting TRBD1. The V gene end was trimmed by 4 bases and the J gene end by 4 bases; junction bases not matched to a gene: 4. This CDR3 is built from 14 residues. CDR1 and CDR2 (germline): SGHNT, YYREEE (reference sequence).

V gene TRBV27 combines with J gene TRBJ1-1; a weak D match, TRBD1 (5 bases). The V gene's germline CDR1 is MNHEY and CDR2 SMNVEV (reference sequence). V dropped 3 bases and J dropped 1 base, with 9 bases sitting between them. The length of the CDR3 is 14 residues. CDR3 region: CASSLTVWNTEAFF. The CDR3 bases are TGTGCCAGCAGTTTGACAGTCTGGAACACTGAAGCTTTCTTT.

The rearrangement joins TRBV4-1 to TRBJ2-3, with 11 nucleotides matching TRBD2. With V trimmed by 6 bases and J by 4 bases, 6 bases remained unmatched. The CDR3 contains 15 residues. Germline V CDR1 and CDR2: MGHRA, YSYEKL. CDR3 amino acids: CASSLLAGEADTQYF. The CDR3 nucleotides read TGCGCCAGCAGTCTACTAGCGGGAGAGGCAGATACGCAGTATTTT.

For the CDR3, the DNA is TGTGCCAGCAGTGAAGGGGTCGGCGGAACTAATGAAAAACTGTTTTTT. Its protein product is CASSEGVGGTNEKLFF. The chain joins TRBV6-1 to TRBJ1-4; no firm D call. V was cut by 1 base and J by 1 base, with 10 bases left in between. This CDR3 is 16 amino acids long. Germline assignment: CDR1 MNHNS and CDR2 SASEGT.

The rearrangement joins TRBV2 to TRBJ2-7, with TRBD2 matching over 10 bases. There are 16 residues in the CDR3. The junction had 11 bases not matched to a gene; V was cut back by 2 bases and J by 7 bases. Germline values: CDR1 SNHLY, CDR2 FYNNEI. CDR3 coding DNA: TGTGCCAGCAGTGAACATACCCTAGCGGGAGTAAGAGAGCAGTACTTC. Protein sequence: CASSEHTLAGVREQYF.

This clone was seen more than once but under ten times. The chain links TRBV25-1 to TRBJ1-6; possible D gene TRBD1, 6 bases. The CDR3 is made up of 14 amino acids. Per the germline V gene, CDR1 is MGHDK and CDR2 is SYGVNS. V lost 6 bases and J lost 5, with 11 bases in between. The CDR3 DNA follows: TGTGCCAGCAGATTCGGACAGAATAATTCACCCCTCCACTTT. This codes for CASRFGQNNSPLHF.

The chain joins TRBV30 to TRBJ1-2; D may be TRBD1 (5 bases). Trimming pared 0 bases from V and 2 bases from J, leaving 10 bases between. This CDR3 has 14 amino acids. From germline, CDR1 is GTSNPN and CDR2 SVGIG (reference sequence). CDR3 region: CAWSVLRGNYGYTF. In DNA, the CDR3 is TGTGCCTGGAGTGTACTCCGGGGGAACTATGGCTACACCTTC.

The V call is TRBV10-3, the J call TRBJ2-3; 11 nucleotides agree with TRBD1. The germline V gene has CDR1 ENHRY and CDR2 SYGVKD. There are 17 residues in the CDR3. V shed 2 bases and J 0 bases; nucleotides not matched to a gene: 4. In DNA form, the CDR3 reads TGTGCCATCAGTGAGAGGACAGGGGGCAAGAGCACAGATACGCAGTATTTT. Encoded protein: CAISERTGGKSTDTQYF.

This sequence joins TRBV29-1 and TRBJ2-7; TRBD1 aligns across 9 bases. Trimming at V came to 5 bases and at J to 5 bases, leaving 13 bases not matched to a gene. The V gene's germline CDR1 is SQVTM and CDR2 ANQGSEA. The CDR3 loop spans 15 amino acids. The CDR3: CSVTGTGSRIHEQYF. CDR3 DNA sequence: TGCAGCGTTACCGGGACAGGGAGTCGAATCCACGAGCAGTACTTC.